This T cell receptor (beta chain) was observed in a study of blood T cell repertoires in COVID-19. Study-level information: T cells, B-cell-depleted T cells, or PBMCs supplied cDNA or gDNA.

In the study's own analysis: Researchers report that nucleated cell counts were estimated from reference gene primer amplification. Measured with immunoSEQ multiplex PCR; TCRdb has only the in-frame clones, and not every one. V, J and clone size are those of that table, while D and trimming were read from the DNA. The data hold hundreds of thousands of clones, with 85% observed a single time. The source of this sequence is a woman in her forties or fifties who had recovered from COVID-19. The sequenced sample consisted of PBMCs or T cells enriched from blood (not recorded which).

The CDR3 region has the DNA TGTGCCACCCTGACAGCTAGCAATCAGCCCCAGCATTTT. As protein: CATLTASNQPQHF. This rearrangement joins TRBV28 to TRBJ1-5, with D possibly matching TRBD1 (5 bases). The germline V gene has CDR1 MDHEN and CDR2 SYDVKM. V was shortened by 10 bases and J by 0 bases, with 10 bases between the two germline ends. The CDR3 is made up of 13 amino acids.